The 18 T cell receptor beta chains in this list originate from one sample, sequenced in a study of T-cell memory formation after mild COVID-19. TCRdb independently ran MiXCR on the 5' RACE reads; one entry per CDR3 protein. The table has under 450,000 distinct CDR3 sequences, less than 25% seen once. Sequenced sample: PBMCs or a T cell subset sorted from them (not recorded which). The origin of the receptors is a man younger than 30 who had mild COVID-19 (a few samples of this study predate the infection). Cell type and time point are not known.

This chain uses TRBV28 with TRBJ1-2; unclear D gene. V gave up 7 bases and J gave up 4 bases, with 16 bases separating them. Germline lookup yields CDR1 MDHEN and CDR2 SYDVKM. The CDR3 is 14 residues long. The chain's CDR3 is CASIQNAAGYGYTF. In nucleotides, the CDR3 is TGTGCCAGCATCCAAAACGCCGCGGGCTATGGCTACACCTTC.

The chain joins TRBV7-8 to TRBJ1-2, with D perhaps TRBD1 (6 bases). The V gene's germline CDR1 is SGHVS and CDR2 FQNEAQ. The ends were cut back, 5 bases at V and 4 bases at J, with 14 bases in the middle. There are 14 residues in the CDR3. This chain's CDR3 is CASSGQRFGYGYTF. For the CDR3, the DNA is TGTGCCAGCAGCGGACAGAGATTTGGCTATGGCTACACCTTC.

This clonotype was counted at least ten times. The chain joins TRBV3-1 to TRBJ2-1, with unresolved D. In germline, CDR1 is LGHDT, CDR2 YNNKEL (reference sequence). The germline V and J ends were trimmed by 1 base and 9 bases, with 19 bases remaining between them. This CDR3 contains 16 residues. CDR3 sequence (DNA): TGTGCCAGCAGCCAAGTGACCGGAGAGAACTCGGGTGAGCAGTTCTTC. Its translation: CASSQVTGENSGEQFF.

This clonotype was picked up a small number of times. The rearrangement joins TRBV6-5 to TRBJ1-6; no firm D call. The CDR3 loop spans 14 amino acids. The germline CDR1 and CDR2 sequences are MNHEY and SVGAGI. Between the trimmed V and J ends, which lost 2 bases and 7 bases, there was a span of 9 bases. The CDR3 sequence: CASSYGGENSPLHF. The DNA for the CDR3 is TGTGCCAGCAGTTACGGCGGAGAGAATTCACCCCTCCACTTT.

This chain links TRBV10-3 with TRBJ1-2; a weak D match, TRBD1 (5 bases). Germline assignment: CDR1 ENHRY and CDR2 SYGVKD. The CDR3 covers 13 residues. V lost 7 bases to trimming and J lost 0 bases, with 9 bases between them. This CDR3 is CAITSTANYGYTF. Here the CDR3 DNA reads TGTGCCATCACCTCGACAGCTAACTATGGCTACACCTTC.

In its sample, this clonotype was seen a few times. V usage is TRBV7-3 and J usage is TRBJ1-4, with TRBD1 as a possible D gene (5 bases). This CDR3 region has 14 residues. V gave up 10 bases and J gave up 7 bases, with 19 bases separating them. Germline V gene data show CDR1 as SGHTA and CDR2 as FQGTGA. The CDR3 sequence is CATPRPGRPEKLFF. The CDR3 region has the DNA TGTGCCACCCCCCGTCCGGGACGGCCTGAAAAACTGTTTTTT.

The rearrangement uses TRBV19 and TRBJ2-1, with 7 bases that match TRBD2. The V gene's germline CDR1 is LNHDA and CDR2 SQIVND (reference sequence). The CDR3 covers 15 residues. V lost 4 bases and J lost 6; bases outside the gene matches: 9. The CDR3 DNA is TGTGCCAGTAGTAGGGAGGGCCCGAGGCGCAATGAGCAGTTCTTC. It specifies CASSREGPRRNEQFF.

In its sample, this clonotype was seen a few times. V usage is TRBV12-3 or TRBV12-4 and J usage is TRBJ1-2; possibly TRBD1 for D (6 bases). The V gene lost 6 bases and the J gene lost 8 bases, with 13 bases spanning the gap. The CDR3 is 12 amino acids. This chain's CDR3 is CASRPQGRGYTF. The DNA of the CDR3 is TGTGCCAGCAGACCTCAGGGGCGCGGCTACACCTTC.

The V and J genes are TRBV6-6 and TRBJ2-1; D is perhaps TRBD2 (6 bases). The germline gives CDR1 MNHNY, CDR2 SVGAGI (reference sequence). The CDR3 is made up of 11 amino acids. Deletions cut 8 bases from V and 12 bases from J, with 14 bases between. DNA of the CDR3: TGTGCCAGCTCTCCAAGGGAGGTGCAGTTCTTC. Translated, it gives CASSPREVQFF.

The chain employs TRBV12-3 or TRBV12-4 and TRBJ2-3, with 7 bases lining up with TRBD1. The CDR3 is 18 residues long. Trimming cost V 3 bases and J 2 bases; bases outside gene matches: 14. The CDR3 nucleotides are TGTGCCAGCAGTTTCCCCCCATCGACAGGGCTCGCCACAGATACGCAGTATTTT. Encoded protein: CASSFPPSTGLATDTQYF.

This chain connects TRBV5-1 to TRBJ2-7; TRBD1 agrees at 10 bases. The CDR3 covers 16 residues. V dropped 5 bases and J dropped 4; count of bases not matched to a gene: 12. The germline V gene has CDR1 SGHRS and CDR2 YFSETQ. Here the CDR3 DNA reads TGCGCCAGCAGAGTCCTTGTCGGGACAGGGGCGTACGAGCAGTACTTC. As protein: CASRVLVGTGAYEQYF.

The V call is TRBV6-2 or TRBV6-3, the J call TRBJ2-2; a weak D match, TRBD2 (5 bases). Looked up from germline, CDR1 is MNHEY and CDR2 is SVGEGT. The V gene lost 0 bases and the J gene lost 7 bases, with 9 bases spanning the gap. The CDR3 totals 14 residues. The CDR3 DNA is TGTGCCAGCAGTTACTCAGCGGTTGGCGGGGAGCTGTTTTTT. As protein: CASSYSAVGGELFF.

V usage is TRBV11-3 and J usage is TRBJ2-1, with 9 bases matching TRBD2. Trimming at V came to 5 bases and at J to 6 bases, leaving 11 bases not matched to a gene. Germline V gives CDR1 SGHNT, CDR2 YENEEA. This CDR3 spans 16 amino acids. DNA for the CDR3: TGTGCCAGCAGCCGTGAGGGAGCGGGGGGCTCCAATGAGCAGTTCTTC. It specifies CASSREGAGGSNEQFF.

CDR3 in amino acids: CASSSRGWDYGYTF. CDR3 nucleotides: TGCGCCAGCAGCTCAAGGGGCTGGGACTATGGCTACACCTTC. The chain links TRBV5-1 to TRBJ1-2; maybe TRBD1 (5 bases). Germline-derived CDR1 and CDR2 are SGHRS and YFSETQ. The CDR3 runs 14 residues. Trimming shortened V by 3 bases and J by 3 bases, and 12 bases separated the two germline ends.

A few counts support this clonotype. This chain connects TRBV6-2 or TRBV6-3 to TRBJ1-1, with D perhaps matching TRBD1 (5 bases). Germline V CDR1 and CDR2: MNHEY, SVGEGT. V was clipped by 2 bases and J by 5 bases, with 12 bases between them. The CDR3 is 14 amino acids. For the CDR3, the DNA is TGTGCCAGCAGTTACCGAGGGGCAGGGACTGAAGCTTTCTTT. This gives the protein CASSYRGAGTEAFF.

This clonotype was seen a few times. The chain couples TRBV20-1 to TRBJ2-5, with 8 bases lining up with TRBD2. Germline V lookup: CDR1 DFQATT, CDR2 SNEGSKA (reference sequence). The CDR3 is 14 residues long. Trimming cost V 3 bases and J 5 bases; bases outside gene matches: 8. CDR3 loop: CSASGGAGIETQYF. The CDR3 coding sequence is TGCAGTGCTAGCGGGGGGGCCGGGATTGAGACCCAGTACTTC.

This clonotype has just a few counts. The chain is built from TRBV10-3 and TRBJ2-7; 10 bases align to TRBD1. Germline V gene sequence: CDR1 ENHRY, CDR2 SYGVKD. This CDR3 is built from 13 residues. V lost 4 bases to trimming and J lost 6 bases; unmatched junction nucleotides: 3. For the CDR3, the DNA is TGTGCCATCAGTGGGACAGGGGGATTCGAGCAGTACTTC. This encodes CAISGTGGFEQYF.

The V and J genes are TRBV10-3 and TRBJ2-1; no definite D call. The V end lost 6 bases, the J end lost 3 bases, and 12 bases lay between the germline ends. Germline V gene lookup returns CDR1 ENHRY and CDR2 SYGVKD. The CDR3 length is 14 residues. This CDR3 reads CAIRVAIGYNEQFF. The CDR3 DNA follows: TGTGCCATCAGGGTGGCCATAGGCTACAATGAGCAGTTCTTC.